The source of this T cell receptor (beta chain) is a study of post-analysis software for immune sequencing data. Study as a whole: Disease courses included relapsing-remitting, secondary progressive and progressive-relapsing multiple sclerosis.

As for this clonotype: Its antigen is as yet unknown.

Unique molecular identifiers were present in the TCR beta cDNA libraries. TCRdb passed the PCR reads through MiXCR, listing each CDR3 protein once. The sample comprises under 900,000 distinct CDR3 sequences, approximately 53% of which are singletons, and 4.6% rests with the top ten. General study results and limits: Patients with multiple sclerosis recorded significantly lower normalized Chao1 diversity than controls, the study found. There were five or six TRBV segments more frequent in patients than controls, and TRBV5-6, TRBV5-1 and TRBV20-1 were among them.

Trimming took off 6 bases at V and 1 base at J, with 13 bases between the two ends. The CDR3 length is 13 residues. Germline values: CDR1 SQVTM, CDR2 ANQGSEA. The genes are TRBV29-1 and TRBJ2-7; tentative D call: TRBD1 (7 bases). The sequence derives from a girl between 5 and 17 years old with multiple sclerosis. Sequenced input: blood. CDR3 protein: CSVAGQPSYEQYF. Written as DNA, the CDR3 is TGCAGCGTGGCGGGACAGCCTTCCTACGAGCAGTACTTC.